Described below is a single T cell receptor beta chain sequence and its context. The antigen remains undetermined. This entry comes from a study of CD8+CD57+ T cells in acquired aplastic anemia. General study results and limits: Shared by patients and controls, approximately 28 CD8+ CDR3s were abundant in patients.

Patients chosen for sequencing had CD8+CD57+ cells that had expanded, as shown by flow cytometry. Researchers used genomic DNA as the template to profile TCR beta VDJ and CDR3. Using its own MiXCR run on the reads, TCRdb lists one record per CDR3 protein. The sample consists of more than 150,000 distinct CDR3 sequences, around half of them appearing once. This CDR3 region has 15 residues. Germline-derived CDR1 and CDR2 are LNHDA and SQIVND (reference sequence). V was trimmed by 5 bases and J by 3 bases, leaving 14 bases between them. The specimen was sorted CD4+, CD8+, or CD8+CD57+ T cells (not recorded which) from PBMCs. The source of this sequence is a human donor with aplastic anemia. J is TRBJ1-5 and V is TRBV19; the D is unclear. This chain's CDR3 is CASSPILALNQPQHF. The CDR3 coding sequence is TGTGCCAGTAGTCCGATCTTAGCGCTCAATCAGCCCCAGCATTTT.